These T cell receptor beta chains were read from a single sample in a study of brain T cells in children with intractable seizures. Method: immunoSEQ multiplex PCR; TCRdb's copy keeps in-frame clones and lacks some. This sample yields about 20,000 clones, of which roughly 92% are seen a single time; roughly 6.7% belongs to the top ten. Source: peripheral blood, taken at surgery. The receptors derive from a boy younger than 18 with focal cortical dysplasia and intractable seizures. CDR3s include the opening cysteine and the closing phenylalanine or tryptophan. A D gene is named only where the DNA matches it firmly. Not all rows give a size; the values are once, few, many and, for expanded clones, a class.

CDR3: CASSPSPPSPTNTQYF; DNA: TGTGCCAGCAGTCCGTCCCCGCCTAGCCCCACGAATACGCAGTATTTT; D: .; J: TRBJ2-3; V: TRBV6-4; size: .
CDR3: CASSLRWARADEQYF; DNA: TGTGCCAGCAGCTTGCGATGGGCCAGGGCCGACGAGCAGTACTTC; D: .; J: TRBJ2-7; V: TRBV5-4; size: .
CDR3: CASSSTPGTGIFMDTQYF; DNA: TGTGCCAGCAGCTCAACCCCCGGGACGGGGATATTTATGGATACGCAGTATTTT; D: .; J: TRBJ2-3; V: TRBV5-6; size: .
CDR3: CASSLGRRVTGELFF; DNA: TGTGCCAGCAGTTTGGGGCGGCGGGTGACCGGGGAGCTGTTTTTT; D: .; J: TRBJ2-2; V: TRBV27; size: .
CDR3: CASTPPGGGHRLDTQYF; DNA: TGTGCCAGCACCCCCCCGGGCGGGGGTCATAGGTTAGATACGCAGTATTTT; D: TRBD2; J: TRBJ2-3; V: TRBV13; size: once
CDR3: CASSLGSPDYNEQFF; DNA: TGTGCCAGCAGCTTGGGATCCCCGGACTACAATGAGCAGTTCTTC; D: .; J: TRBJ2-1; V: TRBV5-4; size: .
CDR3: CATSRDVGEKLFF; DNA: TGTGCCACCAGCAGAGATGTGGGGGAAAAACTGTTTTTT; D: .; J: TRBJ1-4; V: TRBV15; size: .
CDR3: CASSYGGSGANVLTF; DNA: TGTGCCAGCAGTTACGGGGGCTCTGGGGCCAACGTCCTGACTTTC; D: .; J: TRBJ2-6; V: TRBV6-5; size: .
CDR3: CASSPTGTGEAFF; DNA: TGCGCCAGCAGCCCAACCGGGACAGGTGAAGCTTTCTTT; D: TRBD1; J: TRBJ1-1; V: TRBV5-1; size: .
CDR3: CASSWQGSYEQYF; DNA: TGTGCCAGCAGTTGGCAGGGGTCCTACGAGCAGTACTTC; D: .; J: TRBJ2-7; V: TRBV28; size: .
CDR3: CASSFVRERGYTF; DNA: TGTGCCAGCAGTTTTGTCCGGGAGCGTGGCTACACCTTC; D: .; J: TRBJ1-2; V: TRBV12-3/TRBV12-4; size: .
CDR3: CASSPRIGAPFYTQYF; DNA: TGTGCCAGCTCACCACGGATAGGGGCGCCTTTCTATACGCAGTATTTT; D: .; J: TRBJ2-3; V: TRBV18; size: .
CDR3: CASSQSAQGGTQYF; DNA: TGCGCCAGCAGTCAATCGGCCCAGGGGGGTACGCAGTATTTT; D: .; J: TRBJ2-3; V: TRBV23-1; size: .
CDR3: CSVESRRQETQYF; DNA: TGCAGCGTTGAATCGCGGAGACAAGAGACCCAGTACTTC; D: .; J: TRBJ2-5; V: TRBV29-1; size: .
CDR3: CSVQQGNPNSPLHF; DNA: TGCAGCGTGCAACAGGGTAATCCCAATTCACCCCTCCACTTT; D: .; J: TRBJ1-6; V: TRBV29-1; size: .
CDR3: CSVVGWDSSYNEQFF; DNA: TGCAGCGTTGTGGGGTGGGACAGCTCCTACAATGAGCAGTTCTTC; D: TRBD1; J: TRBJ2-1; V: TRBV29-1; size: .
CDR3: CASSPIPGTQYF; DNA: TGTGCCAGTAGTCCTATTCCAGGGACCCAGTACTTC; D: .; J: TRBJ2-5; V: TRBV19; size: .
CDR3: CASSDSGVDTQYF; DNA: TGTGCCAGCAGTGACTCTGGGGTAGATACGCAGTATTTT; D: .; J: TRBJ2-3; V: TRBV6-4; size: .
CDR3: CASSLTGGESNEQFF; DNA: TGCGCCAGCAGCCTAACAGGGGGTGAATCAAATGAGCAGTTCTTC; D: TRBD1; J: TRBJ2-1; V: TRBV4-1; size: .
CDR3: CASSRAHQRERDEQFF; DNA: TGCGCCAGCAGCCGGGCCCATCAGCGGGAAAGGGATGAGCAGTTCTTC; D: TRBD2; J: TRBJ2-1; V: TRBV4-1; size: .
CDR3: CASSPSGQSFYNEQFF; DNA: TGTGCCAGCAGCCCCTCTGGCCAGAGCTTCTACAATGAGCAGTTCTTC; D: .; J: TRBJ2-1; V: TRBV9; size: .
CDR3: CATSREAGAADTQYF; DNA: TGTGCCACCAGCAGAGAGGCGGGAGCCGCAGATACGCAGTATTTT; D: TRBD2; J: TRBJ2-3; V: TRBV15; size: .
CDR3: CASSFLVGQDNNNEQFF; DNA: TGCGCCAGCAGCTTTTTGGTGGGCCAAGACAACAACAATGAGCAGTTCTTC; D: .; J: TRBJ2-1; V: TRBV5-1; size: .